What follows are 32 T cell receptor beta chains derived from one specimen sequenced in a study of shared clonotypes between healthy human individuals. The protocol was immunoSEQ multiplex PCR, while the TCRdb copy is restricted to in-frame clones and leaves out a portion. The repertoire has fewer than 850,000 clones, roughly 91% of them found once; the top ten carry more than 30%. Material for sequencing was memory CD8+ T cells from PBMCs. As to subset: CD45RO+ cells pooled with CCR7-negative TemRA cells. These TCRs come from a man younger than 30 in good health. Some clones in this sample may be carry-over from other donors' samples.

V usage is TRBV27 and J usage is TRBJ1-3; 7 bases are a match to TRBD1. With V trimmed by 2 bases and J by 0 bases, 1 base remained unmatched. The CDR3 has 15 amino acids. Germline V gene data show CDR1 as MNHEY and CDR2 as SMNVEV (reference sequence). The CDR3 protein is CASSLQGVSGNTIYF. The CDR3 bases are TGTGCCAGCAGTTTACAGGGGGTCTCTGGAAACACCATATATTTT.

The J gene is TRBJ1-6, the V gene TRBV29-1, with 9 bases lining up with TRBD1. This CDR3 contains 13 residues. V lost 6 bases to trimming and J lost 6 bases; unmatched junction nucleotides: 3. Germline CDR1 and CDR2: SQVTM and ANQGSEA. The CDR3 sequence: CSVGQGGNSPLHF. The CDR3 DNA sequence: TGCAGCGTGGGACAGGGTGGTAATTCACCCCTCCACTTT.

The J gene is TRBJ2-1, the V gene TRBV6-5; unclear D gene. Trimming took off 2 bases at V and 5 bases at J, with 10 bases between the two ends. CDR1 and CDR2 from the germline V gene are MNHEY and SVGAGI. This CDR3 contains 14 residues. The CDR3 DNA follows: TGTGCCAGCAGTTACGGATCCGGAAACAATGAGCAGTTCTTC. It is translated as CASSYGSGNNEQFF.

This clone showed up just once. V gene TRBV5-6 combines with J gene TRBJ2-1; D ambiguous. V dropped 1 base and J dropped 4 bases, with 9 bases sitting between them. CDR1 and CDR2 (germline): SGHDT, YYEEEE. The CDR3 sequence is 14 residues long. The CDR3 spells CASSLWLIYNEQFF. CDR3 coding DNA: TGTGCCAGCAGCTTGTGGCTAATATACAATGAGCAGTTCTTC. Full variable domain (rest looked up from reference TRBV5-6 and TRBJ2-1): DAGVTQSPTHLIKTRGQQVTLRCSPKSGHDTVSWYQQALGQGPQFIFQYYEEEERQRGNFPDRFSGHQFPNYSSELNVNALLLGDSALYLCASSLWLIYNEQFFGPGTRLTVL.

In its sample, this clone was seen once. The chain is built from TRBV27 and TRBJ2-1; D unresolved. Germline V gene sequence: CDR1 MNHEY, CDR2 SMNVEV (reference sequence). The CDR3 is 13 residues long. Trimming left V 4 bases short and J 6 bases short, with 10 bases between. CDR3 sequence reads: CASSYGPPNEQFF. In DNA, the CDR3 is TGTGCCAGCAGTTACGGCCCACCCAATGAGCAGTTCTTC.

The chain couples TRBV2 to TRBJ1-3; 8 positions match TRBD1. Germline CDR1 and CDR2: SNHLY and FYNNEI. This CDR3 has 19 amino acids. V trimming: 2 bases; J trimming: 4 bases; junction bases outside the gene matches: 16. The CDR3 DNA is TGTGCCAGCAGTGAACTCCCGCCAGGGGGCGTTCTGGTCGGAAACACCATATATTTT. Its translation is CASSELPPGGVLVGNTIYF.

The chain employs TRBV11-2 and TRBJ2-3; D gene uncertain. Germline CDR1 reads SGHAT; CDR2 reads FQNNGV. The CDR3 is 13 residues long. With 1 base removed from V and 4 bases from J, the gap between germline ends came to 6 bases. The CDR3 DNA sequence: TGTGCCAGCAGCTTAGTAGGGCCAGATACGCAGTATTTT. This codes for CASSLVGPDTQYF.

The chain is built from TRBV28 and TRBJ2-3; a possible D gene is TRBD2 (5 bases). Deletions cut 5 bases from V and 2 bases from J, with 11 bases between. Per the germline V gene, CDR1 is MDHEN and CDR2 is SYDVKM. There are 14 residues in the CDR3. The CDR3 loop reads CASSQVGDTDTQYF. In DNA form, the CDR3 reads TGTGCCAGCAGTCAGGTCGGGGACACAGATACGCAGTATTTT.

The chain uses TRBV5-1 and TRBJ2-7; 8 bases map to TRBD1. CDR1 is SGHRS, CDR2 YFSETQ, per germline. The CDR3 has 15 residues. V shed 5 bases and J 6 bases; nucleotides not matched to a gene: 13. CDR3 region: CASRERTGHRFEQYF. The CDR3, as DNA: TGCGCCAGCAGGGAAAGGACAGGGCACAGGTTCGAGCAGTACTTC. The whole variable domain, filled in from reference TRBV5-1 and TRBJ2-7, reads KAGVTQTPRYLIKTRGQQVTLSCSPISGHRSVSWYQQTPGQGLQFLFEYFSETQRNKGNFPGRFSGRQFSNSRSEMNVSTLELGDSALYLCASRERTGHRFEQYFGPGTRLTVT.

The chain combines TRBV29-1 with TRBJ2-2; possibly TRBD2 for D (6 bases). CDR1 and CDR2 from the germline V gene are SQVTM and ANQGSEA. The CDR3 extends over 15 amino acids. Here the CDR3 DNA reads TGCAGTGTCACCTCCGGGACTTCGAACACCGGGGAGCTGTTTTTT. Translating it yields CSVTSGTSNTGELFF.

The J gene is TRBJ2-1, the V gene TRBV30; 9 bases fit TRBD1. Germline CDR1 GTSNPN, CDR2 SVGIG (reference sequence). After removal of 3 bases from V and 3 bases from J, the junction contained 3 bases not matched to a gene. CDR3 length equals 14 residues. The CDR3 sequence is CAWRGQGVYNEQFF. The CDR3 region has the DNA TGTGCCTGGAGGGGACAGGGTGTCTACAATGAGCAGTTCTTC.

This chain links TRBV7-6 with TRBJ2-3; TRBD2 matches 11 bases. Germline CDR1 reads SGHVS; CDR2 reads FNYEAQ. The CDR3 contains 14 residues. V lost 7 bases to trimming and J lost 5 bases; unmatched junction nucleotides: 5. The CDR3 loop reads CASTELAGEDTQYF. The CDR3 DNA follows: TGTGCCAGCACCGAACTAGCGGGAGAAGATACGCAGTATTTT. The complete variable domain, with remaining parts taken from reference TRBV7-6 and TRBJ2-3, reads GAGVSQSPRYKVTKRGQDVALRCDPISGHVSLYWYRQALGQGPEFLTYFNYEAQQDKSGLPNDRFSAERPEGSISTLTIQRTEQRDSAMYRCASTELAGEDTQYFGPGTRLTVL.

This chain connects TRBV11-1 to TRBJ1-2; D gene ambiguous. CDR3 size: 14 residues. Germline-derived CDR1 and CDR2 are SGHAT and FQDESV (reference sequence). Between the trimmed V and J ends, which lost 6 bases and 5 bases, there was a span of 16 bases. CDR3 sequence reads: CASRRVDGPYGYTF. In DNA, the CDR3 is TGTGCCAGCAGGCGAGTGGACGGCCCTTATGGCTACACCTTC.

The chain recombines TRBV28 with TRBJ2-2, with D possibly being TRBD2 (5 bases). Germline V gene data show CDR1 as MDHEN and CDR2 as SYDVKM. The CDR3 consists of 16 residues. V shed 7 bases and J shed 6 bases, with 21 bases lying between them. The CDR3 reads CASTQPGNEAAGELFF. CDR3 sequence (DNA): TGTGCCAGCACCCAACCGGGAAACGAGGCAGCCGGGGAGCTGTTTTTT.

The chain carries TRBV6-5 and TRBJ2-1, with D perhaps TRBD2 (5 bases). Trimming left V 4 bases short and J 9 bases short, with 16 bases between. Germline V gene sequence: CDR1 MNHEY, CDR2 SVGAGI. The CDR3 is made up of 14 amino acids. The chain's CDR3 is CASSLRTLVGEQFF. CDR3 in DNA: TGTGCCAGCAGTTTACGCACACTAGTGGGTGAGCAGTTCTTC.

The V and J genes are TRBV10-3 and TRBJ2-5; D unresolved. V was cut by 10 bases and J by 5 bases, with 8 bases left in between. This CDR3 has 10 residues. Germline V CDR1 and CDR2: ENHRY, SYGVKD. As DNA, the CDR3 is TGTGCCACCGGATTGGAGACCCAGTACTTC. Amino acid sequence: CATGLETQYF.

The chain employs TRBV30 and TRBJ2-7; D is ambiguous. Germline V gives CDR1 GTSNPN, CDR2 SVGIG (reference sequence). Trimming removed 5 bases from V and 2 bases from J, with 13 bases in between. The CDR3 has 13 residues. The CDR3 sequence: CAWRFPDAYEQYF. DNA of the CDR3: TGTGCCTGGCGATTCCCGGACGCCTACGAGCAGTACTTC.

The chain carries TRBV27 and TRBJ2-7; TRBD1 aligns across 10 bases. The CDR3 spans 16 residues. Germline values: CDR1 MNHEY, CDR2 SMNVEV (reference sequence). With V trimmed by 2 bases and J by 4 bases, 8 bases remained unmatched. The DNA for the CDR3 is TGTGCCAGCAGTTTAGGGCCGACAGGGGGCGGGTACGAGCAGTACTTC. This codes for CASSLGPTGGGYEQYF.

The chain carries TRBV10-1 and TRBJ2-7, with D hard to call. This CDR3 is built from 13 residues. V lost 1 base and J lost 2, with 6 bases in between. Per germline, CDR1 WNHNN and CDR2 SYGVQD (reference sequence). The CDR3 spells CASSELIAYEQYF. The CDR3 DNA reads TGCGCCAGCAGTGAGTTAATAGCCTACGAGCAGTACTTC.

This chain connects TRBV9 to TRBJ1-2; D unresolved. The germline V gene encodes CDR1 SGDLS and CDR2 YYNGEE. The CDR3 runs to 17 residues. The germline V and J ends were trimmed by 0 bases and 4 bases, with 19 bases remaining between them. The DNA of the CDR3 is TGTGCCAGCAGCGTAGTAGGTGCGGGTATGGGGTTCTATGGCTACACCTTC. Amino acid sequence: CASSVVGAGMGFYGYTF.

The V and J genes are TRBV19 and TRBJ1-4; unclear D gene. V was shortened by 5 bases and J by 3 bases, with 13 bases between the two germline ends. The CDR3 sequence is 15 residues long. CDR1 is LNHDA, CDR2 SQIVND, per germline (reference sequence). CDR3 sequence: CASSSSRRPNEKLFF. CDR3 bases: TGTGCCAGTAGTTCCTCCAGGCGCCCTAATGAAAAACTGTTTTTT.

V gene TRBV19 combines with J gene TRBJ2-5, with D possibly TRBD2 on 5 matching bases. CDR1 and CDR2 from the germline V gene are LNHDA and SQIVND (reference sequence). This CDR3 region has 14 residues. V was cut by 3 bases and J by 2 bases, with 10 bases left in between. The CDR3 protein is CASSMAEEQETQYF. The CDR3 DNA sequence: TGTGCCAGTAGTATGGCGGAGGAACAAGAGACCCAGTACTTC.

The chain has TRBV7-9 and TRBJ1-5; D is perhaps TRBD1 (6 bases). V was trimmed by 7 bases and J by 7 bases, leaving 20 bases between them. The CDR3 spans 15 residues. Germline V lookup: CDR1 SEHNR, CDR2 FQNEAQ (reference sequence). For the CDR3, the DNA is TGTGCCAGCACCCCCCCTACAGGGAAGGGGCAGCCCCAGCATTTT. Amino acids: CASTPPTGKGQPQHF.

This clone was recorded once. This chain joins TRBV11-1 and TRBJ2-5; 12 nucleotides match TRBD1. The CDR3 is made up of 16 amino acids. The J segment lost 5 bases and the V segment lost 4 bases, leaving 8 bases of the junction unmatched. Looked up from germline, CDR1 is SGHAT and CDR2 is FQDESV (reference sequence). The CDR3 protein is CASSSTGTGGGETQYF. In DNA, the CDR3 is TGTGCCAGCAGCTCGACCGGGACAGGGGGCGGTGAGACCCAGTACTTC.

Here the CDR3 reads CASSSGQVSSYEQYF. The DNA for the CDR3 is TGTGCCAGCAGCTCCGGACAGGTGAGCTCCTACGAGCAGTACTTC. The rearrangement links TRBV7-9 to TRBJ2-7; 7 bases align to TRBD1. The CDR3 is made up of 15 amino acids. The germline CDR1 and CDR2 sequences are SEHNR and FQNEAQ (reference sequence). The V segment lost 4 bases and the J segment 0 bases; nucleotides outside the gene matches: 6.

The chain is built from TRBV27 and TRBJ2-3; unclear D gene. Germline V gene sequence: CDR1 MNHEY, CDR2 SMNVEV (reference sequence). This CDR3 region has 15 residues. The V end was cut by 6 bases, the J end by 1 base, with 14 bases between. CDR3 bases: TGTGCCAGCAGACCCGGCGCTCCTCGCACAGATACGCAGTATTTT. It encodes CASRPGAPRTDTQYF.

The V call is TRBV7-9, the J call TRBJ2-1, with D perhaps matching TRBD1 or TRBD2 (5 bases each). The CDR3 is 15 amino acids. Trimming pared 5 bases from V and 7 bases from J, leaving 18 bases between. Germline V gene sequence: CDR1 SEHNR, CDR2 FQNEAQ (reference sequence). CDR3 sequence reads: CASSLHQGANNEQFF. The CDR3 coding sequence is TGTGCCAGCAGCCTTCACCAGGGAGCTAATAATGAGCAGTTCTTC.

The CDR3 reads CASSKASGSSTGELFF. CDR3 nucleotide sequence: TGCGCCAGCAGCAAAGCTAGCGGGAGTAGCACCGGGGAGCTGTTTTTT. The chain recombines TRBV5-1 with TRBJ2-2; 10 positions agree with TRBD2. This CDR3 contains 16 residues. Germline lookup yields CDR1 SGHRS and CDR2 YFSETQ. After removal of 4 bases from V and 4 bases from J, the junction contained 7 bases not matched to a gene.

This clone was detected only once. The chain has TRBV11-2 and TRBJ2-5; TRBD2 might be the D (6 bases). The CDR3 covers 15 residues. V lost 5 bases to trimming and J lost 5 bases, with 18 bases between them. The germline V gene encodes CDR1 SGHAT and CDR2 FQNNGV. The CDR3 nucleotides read TGTGCCAGCAGCCCTAGGGCGGGGTTGGGGGAGACCCAGTACTTC. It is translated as CASSPRAGLGETQYF.

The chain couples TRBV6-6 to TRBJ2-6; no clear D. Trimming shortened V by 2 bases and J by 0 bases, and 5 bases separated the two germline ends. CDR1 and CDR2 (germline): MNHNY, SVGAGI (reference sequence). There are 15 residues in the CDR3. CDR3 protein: CASSYGDSGANVLTF. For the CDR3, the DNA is TGTGCCAGCAGTTACGGGGACTCTGGGGCCAACGTCCTGACTTTC.

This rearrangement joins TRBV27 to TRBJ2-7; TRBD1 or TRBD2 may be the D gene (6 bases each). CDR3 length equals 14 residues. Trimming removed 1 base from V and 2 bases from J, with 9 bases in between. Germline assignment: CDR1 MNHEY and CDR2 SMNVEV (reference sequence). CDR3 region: CASSLFRGAYEQYF. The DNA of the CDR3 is TGTGCCAGCAGTTTATTTAGGGGGGCCTACGAGCAGTACTTC.

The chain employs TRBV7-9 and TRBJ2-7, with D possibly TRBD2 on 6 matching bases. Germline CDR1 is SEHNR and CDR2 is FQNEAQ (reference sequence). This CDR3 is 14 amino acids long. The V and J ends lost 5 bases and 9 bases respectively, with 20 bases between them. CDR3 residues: CASSLWDSRGGQYF. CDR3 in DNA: TGTGCCAGCAGCCTTTGGGACTCCCGAGGAGGGCAGTACTTC.